This TCR beta chain was recovered during a study of beta chain features in type 1 diabetes (dated by TCRdb to 2017 to 2018). Regarding the complete study: Mean age, gender distribution, total cell number and subset yield did not differ between patients and healthy donors. Regulatory and stem cell-like memory subsets were isolated from only 8 patients and roughly eight healthy donors, whereas naive and central memory subsets came from all 30 or so donors. In the study, TCRB repertoires of sorted circulating CD4+ T cell subsets from recently diagnosed type 1 diabetes patients were compared with those of matched healthy donors. A total of 90 million to 140 million sorted cells were examined across all samples, and RNA yield correlated strongly with the number of cells per subset.

The germline V gene encodes CDR1 GTSNPN and CDR2 SVGIG (reference sequence). Measured from the cysteine to the phenylalanine, the CDR3 is 15 residues long. Only the CDR3 DNA stays, 45 bases, in frame from base 1. Trimming accounts for 5 bases at V and 1 base at J, while the number of junction bases matched to no gene is 8. The entire amount of isolated RNA was reverse transcribed using the High Capacity cDNA Reverse Transcription Kit, so the sequenced TCRB transcripts were expressed ones. Deep immunoSEQ sequencing was applied to naive, central memory and regulatory T cell samples, giving an average of about 3.57 million total reads per sample. After sorted cells were lysed in RLT buffer, RNA was extracted with DNase-treated RNeasy Micro or Mini kits, with the choice depending on cell number. To prevent cross-contamination, every cell subset was processed on its own, while patient and healthy donor samples were processed together. The immunoSEQ multiplex PCR was used to amplify TCRB sequences from cDNA, generating 87-bp fragments that spanned the CDR3 region. The amplicons were sequenced using the Illumina HiSeq platform. As for how the authors treated the data: PCR bias was corrected computationally using synthetic template baselines, and reads within Hamming distance 2 were collapsed, with unmergeable singletons discarded. By aligning reads against IMGT, V, D and J genes, CDR3 length, and insertions or deletions at six rearrangement sites were assigned. Within each subset, clonotype counts were normalized to the number of sorted cells before true diversity and Gini coefficients were calculated with the tcR R package. The overlap coefficient, calculated on TCRB nucleotide sequences, was used to measure repertoire sharing. Out-of-frame TCRB sequences from naive cells were analyzed as a proxy for the pre-selection repertoire. TCRdb retrieved this table from immuneACCESS and kept in-frame rearrangements only. Not all clones are present; in checked studies, unresolved V genes account for under half, and no reason is known for the remainder. V and J calls and clone size are those listed in that table; D and trimming were worked out from the DNA. For this sample there are hundreds of thousands of clones; approximately 11% appear just once. Of the sample, around 0.015% is held by the ten largest clones.

From each donor, a single peripheral blood sample of 90 to 150 mL on average was drawn into heparinised tubes. A BD FACSAria II was used to sort naive, central memory, regulatory and stem cell-like memory CD4+ T cells with a panel that included CD45RO, CCR7, CD25, CD127, CD95 and CD27. Purity was above 95% for every sorted population. Right away, PBMCs were isolated by Lymphoprep density gradient centrifugation and were stained directly, with no culture step. To minimize batch effects, samples were stained and sorted in pairs, one healthy donor with one patient per experiment. Study-level results and caveats: At VDJ recombination sites, patients with type 1 diabetes made fewer insertions and deleted more nucleotides, a pattern implying thymic rearrangement abnormalities. Because cDNA was sequenced instead of genomic DNA, highly expressing activated cells could be over-represented, though the groups showed no difference in activation or CD3 levels. Naive, central memory and regulatory TCRB repertoires appeared to be more alike among patients than among healthy donors. Only small numbers of individuals were included in the HLA sub-analyses, which left unresolved whether HLA type had any influence on TCRB rearrangement. In all four CD4+ subsets, TCRB CDR3 length was moderately but significantly shorter in type 1 diabetes patients. PCR might favor shorter templates, but patient and control samples were amplified and corrected together, so any skew would affect both groups equally.

The sample holds a few counts of this clone. Its recognized antigen is unknown. No clone much larger than this one lies a single base away; base qualities are absent. The sequenced sample consisted of naive CD4+ T cells from blood. What the cell subset or site label conveys for this sample: true naive CD4+ T cells. The chain joins TRBV30 to TRBJ1-3; a stretch of 7 junction bases matches TRBD1. The sequence was collected from a woman aged 30 to 39 in good health. The DNA sequence is given as TGTGCCTGGGCGCGGGACAGTTCATCTGGAAACACCATATATTTT. This is translated as CAWARDSSSGNTIYF.